This passage covers 17 T cell receptor beta chains from one sample sequenced in a study of blood T cell repertoires in COVID-19. Only in-frame clones appear in the TCRdb table, and some are missing; sequencing was by immunoSEQ multiplex PCR. The table records roughly 90,000 clones, roughly 90% of them present only once. The sequencing input was peripheral blood. The receptors shown here come from a human donor with active COVID-19. The donor label of this sample is uncertain.

The gene calls are TRBV6-5 and TRBJ1-2; the D is unclear. The CDR3 extends over 14 amino acids. Germline V gene data show CDR1 as MNHEY and CDR2 as SVGAGI. Trimming left V 7 bases short and J 4 bases short, with 16 bases between. CDR3 nucleotides: TGTGCCAGCACGCGGCCCGAAGTAGGCTATGGCTACACCTTC. This translates into CASTRPEVGYGYTF.

The chain links TRBV5-6 to TRBJ1-3; D unresolved. The germline gives CDR1 SGHDT, CDR2 YYEEEE. This CDR3 spans 13 amino acids. V shed 2 bases and J shed 2 bases, with 5 bases lying between them. CDR3 loop: CASSFIAGNTIYF. CDR3 in DNA: TGTGCCAGCAGCTTCATTGCTGGAAACACCATATATTTT.

This rearrangement joins TRBV5-8 to TRBJ1-5; tentatively, D is TRBD1 (5 bases). V was pared by 2 bases and J by 0 bases, with 9 bases between. The CDR3 length is 15 residues. From germline, CDR1 is SGHTS and CDR2 YDEGEE. As DNA, the CDR3 is TGTGCCAGCAGCTTAGGGGATTATAGCAATCAGCCCCAGCATTTT. Residues: CASSLGDYSNQPQHF.

This sequence joins TRBV12-3 or TRBV12-4 and TRBJ2-7; maybe TRBD2 (6 bases). CDR3 length equals 12 residues. V was shortened by 4 bases and J by 4 bases, with 8 bases between the two germline ends. The CDR3 loop is CASSSRGYEQYF. In nucleotides, the CDR3 is TGTGCCAGCAGTTCTCGGGGGTACGAGCAGTACTTC.

This clone was detected many times. V gene TRBV4-1 combines with J gene TRBJ1-1; weak D call: TRBD1 (5 bases). The V and J ends lost 1 base and 0 bases respectively, with 6 bases between them. CDR1 and CDR2 from the germline V gene are MGHRA and YSYEKL. The CDR3 consists of 14 residues. CDR3 DNA sequence: TGCGCCAGCAGCCAAGGACAGCTGAACACTGAAGCTTTCTTT. Protein sequence: CASSQGQLNTEAFF.

The genes are TRBV2 and TRBJ2-3; D perhaps matches TRBD1 (6 bases). V was cut by 6 bases and J by 5 bases, with 12 bases left in between. This CDR3 has 13 amino acids. Germline V gene data show CDR1 as SNHLY and CDR2 as FYNNEI. CDR3 in amino acids: CASSYAGVDTQYF. The CDR3 bases are TGTGCCAGCAGCTACGCAGGGGTAGATACGCAGTATTTT.

V gene TRBV11-3 combines with J gene TRBJ2-2; 11 bases agree with TRBD2. CDR1 is SGHNT and CDR2 is YENEEA in the germline V gene. V dropped 2 bases and J dropped 5; count of bases not matched to a gene: 4. The CDR3 has 16 amino acids. For the CDR3, the DNA is TGTGCCAGCAGCTTAATCCTAGCGGGGGGAACCGGGGAGCTGTTTTTT. Protein product: CASSLILAGGTGELFF.

The rearrangement uses TRBV24-1 and TRBJ1-2; possible D gene TRBD1, 6 bases. CDR3 length: 13 amino acids. Germline lookup yields CDR1 KGHDR and CDR2 SFDVKD. Trimming took off 4 bases at V and 6 bases at J, with 11 bases between the two ends. CDR3 DNA sequence: TGTGCCACCAGTGACCAGACAGGTGATGGCTACACCTTC. Amino acids: CATSDQTGDGYTF.

V gene TRBV7-2 combines with J gene TRBJ2-1; TRBD1 matches 7 bases. This CDR3 is built from 15 residues. Germline CDR1 SGHTA, CDR2 FQGNSA. J gave up 6 bases and V 2 bases, and 7 bases lay outside the gene matches. CDR3 nucleotides: TGTGCCAGCAGCTTAACGGGACAGAATGGCAATGAGCAGTTCTTC. The encoded protein is CASSLTGQNGNEQFF.

CDR3 protein: CASKNHYREDTF. The CDR3 nucleotides are TGTGCCAGCAAAAATCATTACAGGGAAGACACCTTC. The V call is TRBV6-5, the J call TRBJ1-2; possible D gene TRBD1, 6 bases. Germline values: CDR1 MNHEY, CDR2 SVGAGI. The CDR3 extends over 12 amino acids. V lost 7 bases, J lost 12 bases, and 18 bases lay in between.

The rearrangement uses TRBV6-2 or TRBV6-3 and TRBJ2-7; TRBD1 is a possible D gene (6 bases). Germline CDR1 MNHEY, CDR2 SVGEGT. V lost 5 bases to trimming and J lost 0 bases, with 17 bases between them. The CDR3 runs to 16 residues. The CDR3 sequence is CASSTRTATISYEQYF. CDR3 in DNA: TGTGCCAGCAGTACCCGGACAGCCACCATCTCCTACGAGCAGTACTTC.

The rearrangement joins TRBV2 to TRBJ1-3; 11 bases agree with TRBD1. After removal of 4 bases from V and 0 bases from J, the junction contained 2 bases not matched to a gene. CDR1 and CDR2 (germline): SNHLY, FYNNEI. The CDR3 is 16 residues long. CDR3 amino acids: CASSGTGGYSGNTIYF. DNA of the CDR3: TGTGCCAGCAGTGGGACAGGGGGCTACTCTGGAAACACCATATATTTT.

The chain combines TRBV24-1 with TRBJ2-5; D remains unclear. V dropped 2 bases and J dropped 5 bases, with 14 bases sitting between them. The CDR3 length is 15 residues. In germline, CDR1 is KGHDR, CDR2 SFDVKD. CDR3 sequence: CATSDYGEPRETQYF. As DNA, the CDR3 is TGTGCCACCAGTGATTACGGTGAACCACGTGAGACCCAGTACTTC.

This clone was recorded once. As DNA, the CDR3 is TGTGCCAGCAGCCGAACAGGGTCGAACTATGGCTACACCTTC. Its translation: CASSRTGSNYGYTF. The rearrangement uses TRBV5-5 and TRBJ1-2; maybe TRBD1 (6 bases). The CDR3 sequence is 14 residues long. Germline assignment: CDR1 SGHKS and CDR2 YYEKEE (reference sequence). V was shortened by 4 bases and J by 2 bases, with 12 bases between the two germline ends.

The CDR3 region is CASSVAGQGSYNEQFF. CDR3 nucleotide sequence: TGTGCCAGCAGCGTAGCAGGGCAGGGGTCCTACAATGAGCAGTTCTTC. The J gene is TRBJ2-1, the V gene TRBV9; perhaps TRBD1 as D (6 bases). Trimming took 0 bases from V and 1 from J, leaving 11 bases between them. Per germline, CDR1 SGDLS and CDR2 YYNGEE. The CDR3 contains 16 residues.

The J gene is TRBJ1-5, the V gene TRBV6-2 or TRBV6-3, with TRBD1 matching 9 bases. Germline V gene sequence: CDR1 MNHEY, CDR2 SVGEGT. This CDR3 spans 14 amino acids. V lost 5 bases to trimming and J lost 6 bases; unmatched junction nucleotides: 5. In DNA form, the CDR3 reads TGTGCCAGCAGTAAAGGACAGGGGTTTCAGCCCCAGCATTTT. Protein: CASSKGQGFQPQHF.

V is TRBV5-1 and J is TRBJ2-7, with 8 bases lining up with TRBD2. Trimming removed 4 bases from V and 0 bases from J; junction bases left unmatched: 6. The CDR3 extends over 15 amino acids. Germline-derived CDR1 and CDR2 are SGHRS and YFSETQ. The CDR3 spells CASSSNGGASYEQYF. In DNA form, the CDR3 reads TGCGCCAGCAGCAGTAACGGGGGGGCCTCCTACGAGCAGTACTTC.